This T cell receptor beta chain was identified during a study of cytomegalovirus exposure and HLA in healthy donors. The germline V gene encodes CDR1 MGHRA and CDR2 YSYEKL. The CDR3 runs to 15 residues. With V trimmed by 1 base and J by 6 bases, 5 bases remained unmatched. With regard to this clone: The antigen is not known.

Broader study findings: While the bulk of TCR sequences proved rare, some public TCRs turned up in many donors. Subsequent analysis showed first-cohort TCR clusters tending to co-occur in 95 to 150 validation repertoires.

Data came from immunoSEQ multiplex PCR; TCRdb stores just in-frame clones and leaves some out. The sample carries around 90,000 clones, roughly 84% recorded once. This chain uses TRBV4-1 with TRBJ2-1, with 8 bases lining up with TRBD1. The receptor was derived from a woman younger than 35 in good health and CMV-seropositive. Sequenced material: PBMCs. Here the CDR3 reads CASSQASDRANEQFF. In DNA, the CDR3 is TGCGCCAGCAGCCAAGCTTCGGACAGGGCCAATGAGCAGTTCTTC.